This T cell receptor beta chain is drawn from a study of blood T cell repertoires in COVID-19. The CDR3 runs 15 residues. With 2 bases removed from V and 4 bases from J, the gap between germline ends came to 14 bases. Germline CDR1 is MGHRA and CDR2 is YSYEKL. Original processing methods: The assay estimated nucleated cells by amplifying reference gene primers. TCRdb's copy holds only in-frame clones and misses some; the assay was immunoSEQ multiplex PCR. That table furnishes V, J and clone size, whereas the DNA furnished D and trimming. The sample contains 100,000 to 120,000 clones, around four fifths of which appear only once.

The J gene is TRBJ1-1, the V gene TRBV4-1, with TRBD1 as a possible D gene (5 bases). This receptor was obtained from a woman aged 70-85 years with acute or convalescent COVID-19. Sequenced input: peripheral blood. Written as DNA, the CDR3 is TGCGCCAGCAGCCAAAGAATAAACGGGGGCACTGAAGCTTTCTTT. Protein sequence: CASSQRINGGTEAFF.